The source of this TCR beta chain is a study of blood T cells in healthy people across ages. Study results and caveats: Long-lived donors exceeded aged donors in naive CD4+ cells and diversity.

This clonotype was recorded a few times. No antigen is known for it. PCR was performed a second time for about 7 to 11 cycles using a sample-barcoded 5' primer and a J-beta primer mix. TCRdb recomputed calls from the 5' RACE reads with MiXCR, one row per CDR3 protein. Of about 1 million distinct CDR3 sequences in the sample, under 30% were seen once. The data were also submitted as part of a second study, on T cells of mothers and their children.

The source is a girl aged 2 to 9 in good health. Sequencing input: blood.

The DNA of the CDR3 is TGTGCCAGCAGTCCGGACAGGGGGCGAAGCGGCTACACCTTC. Residues: CASSPDRGRSGYTF. V is TRBV12-3 or TRBV12-4 and J is TRBJ1-2; the match to TRBD1 covers 11 bases. Unmatched junction bases numbered 7, after V lost 5 bases and J lost 8 bases. CDR3 size: 14 residues.